The 30 T cell receptor beta chains presented below share a single source sample, sequenced in a study of vaccination effects on CD4 cells after COVID-19. TCRdb keeps only in-frame clones here, not all; method: immunoSEQ multiplex PCR. The profile shows 40,000 or so clones, approximately 75% of them singletons. For these TCRs, the target antigens are not known. Subsequent to a culture period of about nine days, CD4+ T cells were isolated. The sequences come from CD4+ T cells from PBMCs cultured without peptide, collected before COVID-19 vaccination. These receptors came from a human donor who received a COVID-19 vaccine.

V and J are TRBV10-3 and TRBJ2-1; a weak D match, TRBD2 (6 bases). V shed 3 bases and J shed 10 bases, with 13 bases lying between them. The CDR3 consists of 13 residues. Germline V CDR1 and CDR2: ENHRY, SYGVKD. This chain's CDR3 is CAISEGDWREQFF. The CDR3 coding sequence is TGTGCCATCAGTGAAGGGGACTGGAGGGAGCAGTTCTTC.

The gene calls are TRBV7-3 and TRBJ1-2, with unresolved D. Trimming removed 0 bases from V and 6 bases from J, with 11 bases in between. Germline loops: CDR1 SGHTA, CDR2 FQGTGA. CDR3 length: 14 residues. In nucleotides, the CDR3 is TGTGCCAGCAGCTTAACTTATAGAGGAGATGGCTACACCTTC. This codes for CASSLTYRGDGYTF. The full variable domain, its missing parts supplied by reference TRBV7-3 and TRBJ1-2, is GAGVSQTPSNKVTEKGKYVELRCDPISGHTALYWYRQSLGQGPEFLIYFQGTGAADDSGLPNDRFFAVRPEGSVSTLKIQRTERGDSAVYLCASSLTYRGDGYTFGSGTRLTVV.

The V gene is TRBV7-8, the J gene TRBJ2-2; no clear D. The V and J ends lost 5 bases and 8 bases respectively, with 9 bases between them. This CDR3 has 12 residues. The germline CDR1 and CDR2 sequences are SGHVS and FQNEAQ. The CDR3: CASSRGVGELFF. The CDR3, as DNA: TGTGCCAGCAGCCGAGGTGTGGGGGAGCTGTTTTTT.

This clone came up a few times. CDR3 nucleotide sequence: TGTGCCAGTACACGACGGGGGATCCTCAGAACCGGGGAGCTGTTTTTT. This sequence encodes CASTRRGILRTGELFF. This chain joins TRBV19 and TRBJ2-2; maybe TRBD2 (6 bases). Germline V CDR1 and CDR2: LNHDA, SQIVND (reference sequence). The V and J ends lost 7 bases and 5 bases respectively, with 20 bases between them. CDR3 size: 16 residues.

The chain is built from TRBV7-2 and TRBJ1-5; D is unclear. Germline CDR1 SGHTA, CDR2 FQGNSA. V was clipped by 7 bases and J by 6 bases, with 16 bases between them. This CDR3 region has 14 residues. The CDR3 protein is CASTPQLAGQPQHF. The CDR3 nucleotides read TGTGCCAGCACCCCTCAACTGGCGGGTCAGCCCCAGCATTTT.

This chain links TRBV20-1 with TRBJ2-3; D is possibly TRBD2 (6 bases). The CDR3 runs 15 residues. Between the trimmed V and J ends, which lost 3 bases and 2 bases, there was a span of 15 bases. Germline values: CDR1 DFQATT, CDR2 SNEGSKA (reference sequence). The CDR3 region has the DNA TGCAGTGCTAGTAGTCCTAGCGCGTTCACAGATACGCAGTATTTT. Amino acid sequence: CSASSPSAFTDTQYF.

There are a few counts of this clone. The chain joins TRBV28 to TRBJ1-3, with D unresolved. CDR3 length: 14 amino acids. V dropped 6 bases and J dropped 0 bases, with 9 bases sitting between them. Germline loops: CDR1 MDHEN, CDR2 SYDVKM. The chain's CDR3 is CASRTGSSGNTIYF. CDR3 DNA sequence: TGTGCCAGCAGAACCGGTAGCTCTGGAAACACCATATATTTT.

Only one count was recorded for this clone. This chain joins TRBV19 and TRBJ1-1, with D maybe TRBD1 (6 bases). Trimming shortened V by 6 bases and J by 4 bases, and 18 bases separated the two germline ends. In germline, CDR1 is LNHDA, CDR2 SQIVND (reference sequence). The length of the CDR3 is 15 residues. CDR3 amino acids: CASREQDRTVTEAFF. The CDR3 DNA sequence: TGTGCCAGTAGAGAGCAGGACAGAACGGTCACTGAAGCTTTCTTT.

The chain uses TRBV11-2 and TRBJ2-3; weak D call: TRBD1 (5 bases). This CDR3 contains 15 residues. The V and J ends lost 5 bases and 0 bases respectively, with 12 bases between them. Germline V gene data show CDR1 as SGHAT and CDR2 as FQNNGV. CDR3 protein: CASSTGPGSTDTQYF. Here the CDR3 DNA reads TGTGCCAGCAGCACAGGCCCCGGTAGCACAGATACGCAGTATTTT.

V usage is TRBV9 and J usage is TRBJ1-3; 12 positions agree with TRBD1. Germline V gene data show CDR1 as SGDLS and CDR2 as YYNGEE. CDR3 size: 15 residues. After removal of 0 bases from V and 6 bases from J, the junction contained 1 base not matched to a gene. CDR3 coding DNA: TGTGCCAGCAGCGTAGAGGGACAGGGGGCAAACACCATATATTTT. Translation: CASSVEGQGANTIYF.

V is TRBV7-2 and J is TRBJ2-2; 12 bases agree with TRBD2. V shed 5 bases and J 4 bases; nucleotides not matched to a gene: 5. CDR3 length: 16 residues. Per the germline V gene, CDR1 is SGHTA and CDR2 is FQGNSA. CDR3 DNA: TGTGCCAGCAGCCCAGGGACTAGCGGGTTCACCGGGGAGCTGTTTTTT. This sequence encodes CASSPGTSGFTGELFF.

Note on this clone: One end of the junction fails to match germline, which may point to a read error. The chain carries TRBV6-5 and TRBJ1-3; D call uncertain. This CDR3 spans 12 amino acids. Germline CDR1 MNHEY, CDR2 SVGAGI. The CDR3 reads CASSYSGGSTVF. CDR3 in DNA: TGTGCCAGCAGTTACTCGGGCGGATCAACCGTTTTT.

The chain employs TRBV6-6 and TRBJ1-2; 9 bases line up with TRBD1. The J segment lost 4 bases and the V segment lost 8 bases, leaving 2 bases of the junction unmatched. Germline values: CDR1 MNHNY, CDR2 SVGAGI (reference sequence). This CDR3 region has 12 residues. In DNA form, the CDR3 reads TGTGCCAGCTCGGACAGGGGCTATGGCTACACCTTC. It is translated as CASSDRGYGYTF.

The V gene is TRBV2, the J gene TRBJ1-1; D ambiguous. Germline V gives CDR1 SNHLY, CDR2 FYNNEI. The CDR3 runs 11 residues. Trimming pared 4 bases from V and 3 bases from J, leaving 3 bases between. The CDR3 reads CASSAYTEAFF. The CDR3 nucleotides are TGTGCCAGCAGTGCCTACACTGAAGCTTTCTTT.

The J gene is TRBJ2-1, the V gene TRBV28; D is uncertain. The CDR3 totals 18 residues. V gave up 4 bases and J gave up 0 bases, with 19 bases separating them. From germline, CDR1 is MDHEN and CDR2 SYDVKM. CDR3 loop: CASSSLLGDGASYNEQFF. In DNA, the CDR3 is TGTGCCAGCAGTTCTCTCCTTGGCGACGGAGCCTCCTACAATGAGCAGTTCTTC.

This clone was seen once. The chain carries TRBV5-5 and TRBJ1-1; 7 bases are shared with TRBD1. The CDR3 contains 13 residues. V dropped 4 bases and J dropped 1; count of bases not matched to a gene: 1. Germline V CDR1 and CDR2: SGHKS, YYEKEE (reference sequence). The CDR3 sequence: CASSRTGNTEAFF. CDR3 nucleotides: TGTGCCAGCAGCCGGACAGGGAACACTGAAGCTTTCTTT. Complete variable domain (other parts from reference TRBV5-5 and TRBJ1-1): DAGVTQSPTHLIKTRGQQVTLRCSPISGHKSVSWYQQVLGQGPQFIFQYYEKEERGRGNFPDRFSARQFPNYSSELNVNALLLGDSALYLCASSRTGNTEAFFGQGTRLTVV.

This chain links TRBV5-1 with TRBJ1-1; D unclear. The length of the CDR3 is 14 residues. Germline lookup yields CDR1 SGHRS and CDR2 YFSETQ. V was pared by 0 bases and J by 4 bases, with 10 bases between. DNA of the CDR3: TGCGCCAGCAGCTTGGGACCCGAGAGCACTGAAGCTTTCTTT. Its translation is CASSLGPESTEAFF.

The rearrangement joins TRBV11-2 to TRBJ2-7; weak D call: TRBD1 (5 bases). V lost 3 bases, J lost 3 bases, and 15 bases lay in between. The CDR3 is made up of 15 amino acids. Germline-derived CDR1 and CDR2 are SGHAT and FQNNGV. The CDR3 is CASSFAQGTIYEQYF. The CDR3, as DNA: TGTGCCAGCAGCTTCGCGCAGGGAACCATCTACGAGCAGTACTTC.

The chain carries TRBV19 and TRBJ2-7; no definite D call. With 7 bases removed from V and 2 bases from J, the gap between germline ends came to 9 bases. This CDR3 spans 12 amino acids. Germline CDR1 LNHDA, CDR2 SQIVND (reference sequence). CDR3 region: CASTSTTYEQYF. DNA for the CDR3: TGTGCCAGTACCTCGACAACCTACGAGCAGTACTTC.

V is TRBV9 and J is TRBJ2-5, with 10 bases identical to TRBD1. The V gene's germline CDR1 is SGDLS and CDR2 YYNGEE. This CDR3 region has 15 residues. V was clipped by 4 bases and J by 4 bases; unmatched bases: 7. Here the CDR3 reads CASSIDDRGRETQYF. For the CDR3, the DNA is TGTGCCAGCAGCATCGACGACAGGGGGCGAGAGACCCAGTACTTC.

Here the CDR3 reads CASSLLRGPATGELFF. The CDR3 coding sequence is TGTGCCAGCAGCTTATTGCGGGGGCCGGCCACCGGGGAGCTGTTTTTT. The chain has TRBV7-8 and TRBJ2-2; D possibly corresponds to TRBD2 (7 bases). The ends were cut back, 2 bases at V and 4 bases at J, with 14 bases in the middle. CDR1 SGHVS and CDR2 FQNEAQ come from the germline V gene. The length of the CDR3 is 16 residues.

CDR3 sequence: CAISARGRGSVNTEAFF. CDR3 coding DNA: TGTGCCATCAGTGCAAGGGGGCGCGGTTCAGTGAACACTGAAGCTTTCTTT. This rearrangement joins TRBV10-3 to TRBJ1-1; TRBD1 agrees at 7 bases. Germline V gives CDR1 ENHRY, CDR2 SYGVKD. This CDR3 has 17 residues. The trim removed 4 bases at V and 0 bases at J, leaving 11 bases unmatched.

The chain joins TRBV11-2 to TRBJ2-7; unclear D gene. V gave up 2 bases and J gave up 7 bases, with 6 bases separating them. The germline V gene encodes CDR1 SGHAT and CDR2 FQNNGV. The CDR3 sequence is 11 residues long. The CDR3 DNA is TGTGCCAGCAGCTTAATCTGGGAGCAGTACTTC. This gives the protein CASSLIWEQYF.

The chain employs TRBV6-5 and TRBJ1-1, with a tentative D call TRBD1 (5 bases). Germline CDR1 is MNHEY and CDR2 is SVGAGI. The CDR3 is 13 amino acids. Trimming pared 6 bases from V and 6 bases from J, leaving 14 bases between. CDR3 sequence (DNA): TGTGCCAGCAGGGCGGCCGGGACCCCTGAAGCTTTCTTT. Encoded protein: CASRAAGTPEAFF.

The chain is built from TRBV11-3 and TRBJ2-5; 11 bases fit TRBD1. The CDR3 covers 16 residues. Germline V CDR1 and CDR2: SGHNT, YENEEA. With 6 bases clipped from V and 2 bases from J, the junction kept 8 bases outside the gene matches. The CDR3 coding sequence is TGTGCCAGCAGTCGAAGAGGGACAGGGGGGCAAGAGACCCAGTACTTC. Translation: CASSRRGTGGQETQYF. Looking up the rest from reference TRBV11-3 and TRBJ2-5 gives the full variable domain: EAGVVQSPRYKIIEKKQPVAFWCNPISGHNTLYWYLQNLGQGPELLIRYENEEAVDDSQLPKDRFSAERLKGVDSTLKIQPAELGDSAVYLCASSRRGTGGQETQYFGPGTRLLVL.

This clone was found a few times. The chain joins TRBV7-8 to TRBJ2-1; D perhaps matches TRBD1 (5 bases). Trimming pared 1 base from V and 4 bases from J, leaving 11 bases between. Germline-derived CDR1 and CDR2 are SGHVS and FQNEAQ. The CDR3 spans 15 residues. The CDR3 is CASSLGSAGYNEQFF. CDR3 bases: TGTGCCAGCAGCTTAGGCAGCGCAGGGTACAATGAGCAGTTCTTC.

The chain has TRBV7-3 and TRBJ2-5; D gene ambiguous. The germline gives CDR1 SGHTA, CDR2 FQGTGA. The CDR3 has 12 residues. Between the trimmed V and J ends, which lost 6 bases and 5 bases, there was a span of 10 bases. The CDR3 loop is CASSRPWETQYF. CDR3 sequence (DNA): TGTGCCAGCAGTCGCCCGTGGGAGACCCAGTACTTC.

J is TRBJ1-2 and V is TRBV10-3, with D perhaps TRBD1 (6 bases). The V end lost 0 bases, the J end lost 7 bases, and 15 bases lay between the germline ends. The CDR3 is 15 amino acids. CDR1 is ENHRY and CDR2 is SYGVKD in the germline V gene. The CDR3 DNA is TGTGCCATCAGTGAGTCCTCCCAGGGGCGGGGTGGCTACACCTTC. As protein: CAISESSQGRGGYTF.

The chain joins TRBV10-3 to TRBJ2-1; 7 bases map to TRBD2. The length of the CDR3 is 12 residues. Germline values: CDR1 ENHRY, CDR2 SYGVKD. With V trimmed by 4 bases and J by 6 bases, 0 bases remained unmatched. CDR3 residues: CAISGTSNEQFF. CDR3 sequence (DNA): TGTGCCATCAGTGGGACTAGCAATGAGCAGTTCTTC.

This clone was counted between two and nine times. The chain joins TRBV7-9 to TRBJ2-7; maybe TRBD2 (5 bases). Germline-derived CDR1 and CDR2 are SEHNR and FQNEAQ (reference sequence). The CDR3 extends over 16 amino acids. V was pared by 7 bases and J by 3 bases, with 22 bases between. The CDR3 nucleotides read TGTGCCAGCATCACCACCAAACTAGGAGGTGGCTACGAGCAGTACTTC. Translating it yields CASITTKLGGGYEQYF.